This record looks at one TCR beta chain sequence and its context. Its recognized antigen is unknown. One base away there is no much larger clone; base qualities are not given. CDR1 and CDR2 are drawn from the germline V gene (reference sequence): SGHAT, FQDESV. The CDR3 spans 13 residues, from the cysteine through the phenylalanine. The retained sequence is limited to the CDR3, 39 bases, with the frame set at the first base. V is clipped by 6 bases and J by 5 bases, and the sequence between their germline boundaries is 14 bases long. For repertoire sequencing, TCR beta CDR3 regions were amplified from RNA transcripts. HTBI primers and the Qiagen OneStep RT-PCR kit were used in a first-round RT-PCR, which was followed by a second-round multiplex PCR, size selection and purification. Libraries were sequenced paired-end with 100 bp reads on an Illumina HiSeq2000. In the paper's pipeline: Reads were processed with SOAPnuke, discarding reads with adapters, uncalled bases, mean Phred below 15, or no exact constant-primer or identifier match. COPE v1.2.5 was used to merge the high-quality paired reads. Each unique nucleotide sequence was defined as a clonotype, and clonotypes were aligned to IMGT TRB V, D and J references with MiTCR v1.1. Only V-J combinations with frequency above 0.0001 were analysed, covering about 99% of repertoires. For each V-J combination, a TCR clonal expansion and chaos score was defined as the ratio of F50 clonal expansion to chaos observed in the TCRdist matrix. Features were reduced by Welch's t-statistics and random forest to some 13 V-J combinations, which fed a naive Bayes classifier. The Morisita-Horn index was used to measure how similar the thyroid and blood repertoires were. TCRdb took the public reads, trimmed them with fastp at Q25, ran MiXCR for clone calling and kept in-frame beta chains. Under each unique CDR3 protein, matching rows form one entry showing the most common genes and DNA. None of the V and J calls come from the authors' own analysis; TCRdb made them. This sample lists about 740,000 distinct CDR3 sequences; approximately 40% were detected once. The ten largest clones take up 35% to 55% of the sample.

Ophthalmopathy patients had moderately to severely active disease, Clinical Activity Score of at least 3, NOSPECS grade of at least 4, and disease duration under 3 months. Patients were excluded if they had other autoimmune diseases, uncontrolled infections, pregnancy or lactation. Diagnosis was based on clinical symptoms, serum thyroxine, TRAb, thyroid ultrasound and orbital computed tomography. Using Ficoll-Paque density gradient centrifugation, PBMCs were isolated from 10 ml of fresh peripheral blood. Trizol reagent was used to extract the total RNA, and its quality was then checked on an Agilent 2100 Bioanalyzer. The data originate from a study of Graves' ophthalmopathy and Graves' hyperthyroidism (dated by TCRdb to 2017 to 2018). Context from the whole study: Peripheral blood was collected at initial diagnosis, prior to any treatment. For independent validation, a separate cohort was made up of some 19 hyperthyroidism patients plus 17 patients who later progressed from hyperthyroidism to ophthalmopathy. In total, 135 blood samples were TCR-sequenced: roughly 45 ophthalmopathy, around 75 hyperthyroidism and about 17 hyperthyroidism-to-ophthalmopathy patients. To explore V-J signatures distinguishing ophthalmopathy from hyperthyroidism, a discovery set of more than 95 patients (about 43 ophthalmopathy, around 55 stable hyperthyroidism) was enrolled. To tell Graves' ophthalmopathy apart from Graves' hyperthyroidism, and to predict which patients would progress to ophthalmopathy, the study relied on TCR beta repertoire signatures. Following sample collection, hyperthyroidism patients were given methimazole at a starting dose of 30 mg daily, and ophthalmopathy patients were given high-dose intravenous methylprednisolone. T-cell repertoires of thyroid tissue and blood were compared in 5 or 6 hyperthyroidism patients. What the authors observed across the whole study: In validation, the model predicted ophthalmopathy progression with over 60% sensitivity and roughly 72% specificity; 12 predicted patients were CT-confirmed with GO in a median of around 6 months. Sample size was not statistically predetermined, and group allocation was not concealed from the investigators. In cross-validation, the 13-signature model distinguished ophthalmopathy from stable hyperthyroidism with about 88% sensitivity and nearly 82% specificity, and in the test set the corresponding values were roughly 80% and 76%. Most of the expanded thyroid clonotypes with a frequency above 0.001 were also detected in blood, and it was suggested that the thyroid immune response may be reflected by blood repertoires.

The chain is assembled from TRBV11-1 and TRBJ2-7, with the D gene uncertain. The receptor's source is an adult man with Graves' ophthalmopathy. Sample: peripheral blood. The CDR3 protein sequence reads: CASRSTWFDEQYF. The nucleotides are TGTGCCAGCAGGTCCACATGGTTCGACGAGCAGTACTTC.